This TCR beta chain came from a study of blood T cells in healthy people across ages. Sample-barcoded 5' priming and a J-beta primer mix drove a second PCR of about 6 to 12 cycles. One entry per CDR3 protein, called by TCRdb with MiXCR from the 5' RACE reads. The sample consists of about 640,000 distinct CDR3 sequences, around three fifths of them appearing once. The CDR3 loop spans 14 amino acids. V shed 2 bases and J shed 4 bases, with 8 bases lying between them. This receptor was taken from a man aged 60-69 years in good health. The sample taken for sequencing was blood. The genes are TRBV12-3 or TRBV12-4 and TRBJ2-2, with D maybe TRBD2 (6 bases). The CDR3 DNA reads TGTGCCAGCAGTTTAATGGGGGGCACCGGGGAGCTGTTTTTT. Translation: CASSLMGGTGELFF.